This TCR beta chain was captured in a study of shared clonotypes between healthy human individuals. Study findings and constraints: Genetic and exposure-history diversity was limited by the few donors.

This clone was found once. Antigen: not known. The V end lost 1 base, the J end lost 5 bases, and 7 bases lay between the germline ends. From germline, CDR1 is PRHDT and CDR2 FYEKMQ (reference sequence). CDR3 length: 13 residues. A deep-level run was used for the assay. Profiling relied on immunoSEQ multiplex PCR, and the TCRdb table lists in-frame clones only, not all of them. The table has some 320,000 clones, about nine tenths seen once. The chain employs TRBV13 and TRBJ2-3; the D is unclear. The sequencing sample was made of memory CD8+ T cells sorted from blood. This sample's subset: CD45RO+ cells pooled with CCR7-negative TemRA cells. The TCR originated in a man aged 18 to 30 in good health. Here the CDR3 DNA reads TGTGCCAGCAGCTTAGTAAACAGAGATACGCAGTATTTT. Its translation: CASSLVNRDTQYF. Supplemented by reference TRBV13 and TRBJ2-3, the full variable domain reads AAGVIQSPRHLIKEKRETATLKCYPIPRHDTVYWYQQGPGQDPQFLISFYEKMQSDKGSIPDRFSAQQFSDYHSELNMSSLELGDSALYFCASSLVNRDTQYFGPGTRLTVL.